Listed below are T cell receptor beta chains from one sample, sequenced in a study of OX40 agonist ivuxolimab in advanced cancers. Repertoires were generated with immunoSEQ multiplex PCR, while TCRdb's copy carries only in-frame clones and drops some. The table includes 39,000 or so clones, roughly 90% detected once. Here the sequenced sample was CD4+ or CD8+ T cells sorted from blood, taken in a trial of the OX40 agonist ivuxolimab. The source is an adult with an advanced solid tumor such as melanoma, head and neck, liver or kidney cancer. Each CDR3 is given with its conserved first and last residue. D genes are given only for firm matches. Rows may omit the clone size; those that give it use once, few, many or a size class.

J: TRBJ2-4
size: NA
D: TRBD2
V: TRBV7-2
length: 15
DNA: TGTGCCAGCAGCCTCCGTCTAGCGGGGTTGGACATTCAGTACTTC
CDR3: CASSLRLAGLDIQYF

J: TRBJ2-2
size: NA
D: TRBD2
V: TRBV7-9
length: 16
DNA: TGTGCCAGCAGCCCCCGGGAGGGGCTTTACCCCGGGGAGCTGTTTTTT
CDR3: CASSPREGLYPGELFF

J: TRBJ2-1
size: NA
D: NA
V: TRBV11-2
length: 13
DNA: TGTGCCAGCAGCTTAGTCCGGGTAAATGAGCAGTTCTTC
CDR3: CASSLVRVNEQFF

J: TRBJ2-7
size: NA
D: NA
V: TRBV5-1
length: 11
DNA: TGCGCCAGCAGCCCCGGAGGGGAGCAGTACTTC
CDR3: CASSPGGEQYF

J: TRBJ1-3
size: NA
D: TRBD1
V: TRBV7-9
length: 15
DNA: TGTGCCAGCAGCGCTGACAGGGTACCTGGAAACACCATATATTTT
CDR3: CASSADRVPGNTIYF

J: TRBJ1-1
size: NA
D: NA
V: TRBV7-9
length: 12
DNA: TGTGCCAGCAGCCCGGGGGGTCTCGAAGCTTTCTTT
CDR3: CASSPGGLEAFF

J: TRBJ2-7
size: NA
D: NA
V: TRBV7-8
length: 14
DNA: TGTGCCAGCACCTCTCCGGGCTCCCCCTACGAGCAGTACTTC
CDR3: CASTSPGSPYEQYF

J: TRBJ2-2
size: NA
D: TRBD1
V: TRBV27
length: 13
DNA: TGTGCCAGCAGTAACAGGGGGCGCGCGGAGCTGTTTTTT
CDR3: CASSNRGRAELFF

J: TRBJ2-7
size: NA
D: NA
V: TRBV13
length: 14
DNA: TGTGCCAGCAGCGGTGGACGCTCGGTCTACGAGCAGTACTTC
CDR3: CASSGGRSVYEQYF

J: TRBJ2-7
size: NA
D: TRBD2
V: TRBV10-2
length: 14
DNA: TGCGCCAGCAGAGATGAGGGACTAAGCTACGAGCAGTACTTC
CDR3: CASRDEGLSYEQYF

J: TRBJ2-7
size: NA
D: NA
V: TRBV7-9
length: 12
DNA: TGTGCCAGCAGCTATCAGGGGAACGAGCAGTACTTC
CDR3: CASSYQGNEQYF

J: TRBJ2-5
size: NA
D: TRBD1
V: TRBV9
length: 16
DNA: TGTGCCAGCAGCCCCAAGGACAGGGGGACGTGGGAGACCCAGTACTTC
CDR3: CASSPKDRGTWETQYF

J: TRBJ1-3
size: NA
D: NA
V: TRBV5-1
length: 13
DNA: TGCGCCAGCATCAGAAGCTCTGGAAACACCATATATTTT
CDR3: CASIRSSGNTIYF

J: TRBJ1-2
size: NA
D: NA
V: TRBV7-2
length: 15
DNA: TGTGCCAGCAGCTTAGCGCTTGACAGGTTCTATGGCTACACCTTC
CDR3: CASSLALDRFYGYTF

J: TRBJ2-1
size: NA
D: NA
V: TRBV19
length: 14
DNA: TGTGCCAGTAAGTGGAAACCAACTGGGGATGAGCAGTTCTTC
CDR3: CASKWKPTGDEQFF

J: TRBJ2-7
size: NA
D: TRBD2
V: TRBV5-6
length: 14
DNA: TGTGCCAGCAGCCCCACGGGGGGTTCCTACGAGCAGTACTTC
CDR3: CASSPTGGSYEQYF

J: TRBJ2-2
size: NA
D: TRBD2
V: TRBV18
length: 16
DNA: TGTGCCAGCTCACCACCGACTAGCGGGGATGGCGGGGAGCTGTTTTTT
CDR3: CASSPPTSGDGGELFF

J: TRBJ1-1
size: once
D: NA
V: TRBV10-3
length: 12
DNA: TGTGCCATCAGGGGAGGGTACACTGAAGCTTTCTTT
CDR3: CAIRGGYTEAFF

J: TRBJ2-7
size: NA
D: TRBD2
V: TRBV28
length: 14
DNA: TGTGCCAGCACCCTGACTAGCGGTGATTACGAGCAGTACTTC
CDR3: CASTLTSGDYEQYF

J: TRBJ2-7
size: NA
D: TRBD1
V: TRBV7-9
length: 14
DNA: TGTGCCAGCAGCCCCCGGGACAGTTACTACGAGCAGTACTTC
CDR3: CASSPRDSYYEQYF

J: TRBJ1-6
size: NA
D: NA
V: TRBV28
length: 13
DNA: TGTGCCACCTCTGCGGCCGGGGGGGGACCCCTCCACTTT
CDR3: CATSAAGGGPLHF

J: TRBJ1-2
size: NA
D: NA
V: TRBV13
length: 14
DNA: TGTGCCAGCAGCCCCCAATCGACCAACTATGGCTACACCTTC
CDR3: CASSPQSTNYGYTF

J: TRBJ2-3
size: NA
D: TRBD2
V: TRBV7-8
length: 15
DNA: TGTGCCAGCAGCTTTACGGGGGGTAGCACAGATACGCAGTATTTT
CDR3: CASSFTGGSTDTQYF

J: TRBJ1-3
size: NA
D: NA
V: TRBV11-2
length: 15
DNA: TGTGCCAGCAGCGCCGGACGAGGGGTTGGAAACACCATATATTTT
CDR3: CASSAGRGVGNTIYF

J: TRBJ2-7
size: NA
D: NA
V: TRBV11-2
length: 14
DNA: TGTGCCAGCAGCCAGACAGGAAGCTCCTACGAGCAGTACTTC
CDR3: CASSQTGSSYEQYF

J: TRBJ2-2
size: NA
D: NA
V: TRBV15
length: 13
DNA: TGTGCCACCAGCAGAGATCCAGTTGGGGAGCTGTTTTTT
CDR3: CATSRDPVGELFF

J: TRBJ2-5
size: NA
D: TRBD2
V: TRBV27
length: 12
DNA: TGTGCCAGCAGGGGAGGGGTTCAGACCCAGTACTTC
CDR3: CASRGGVQTQYF

J: TRBJ2-3
size: NA
D: NA
V: TRBV11-2
length: 14
DNA: TGTGCCAGCAGCCTAGGGACTAGCACAGATACGCAGTATTTT
CDR3: CASSLGTSTDTQYF

J: TRBJ2-7
size: NA
D: NA
V: TRBV15
length: 11
DNA: TGTGCCACCAGCAGCTCCTACGAGCAGTACTTC
CDR3: CATSSSYEQYF

J: TRBJ2-3
size: NA
D: TRBD2
V: TRBV27
length: 15
DNA: TGTGCCAGCAGTTTGGGCGGGGGGATCACAGATACGCAGTATTTT
CDR3: CASSLGGGITDTQYF

J: TRBJ2-2
size: NA
D: NA
V: TRBV28
length: 17
DNA: TGTGCCAGCACCTTATACACCTCCAGTCAGAACACCGGGGAGCTGTTTTTT
CDR3: CASTLYTSSQNTGELFF

J: TRBJ2-7
size: NA
D: NA
V: TRBV27
length: 16
DNA: TGTGCCAGCAGTCCCTCAACAGGGACCCTGTCCTACGAGCAGTACTTC
CDR3: CASSPSTGTLSYEQYF

J: TRBJ2-7
size: NA
D: NA
V: TRBV20-1
length: 11
DNA: TGCAGTGCTAGAAACGGGCGGGAGCAGTACTTC
CDR3: CSARNGREQYF

J: TRBJ1-5
size: few
D: TRBD1
V: TRBV27
length: 16
DNA: TGTGCCAGCAGTGTCGGGACAGGGGGGGGCAATCAGCCCCAGCATTTT
CDR3: CASSVGTGGGNQPQHF

J: TRBJ2-1
size: NA
D: NA
V: TRBV27
length: 12
DNA: TGTGCCAGCAGTTTGGGGGTCCATGAGCAGTTCTTC
CDR3: CASSLGVHEQFF

J: TRBJ2-6
size: NA
D: NA
V: TRBV10-3
length: 16
DNA: TGTGCCATCAGTGAGAGGACAAGCTCTGGGGCCAACGTCCTGACTTTC
CDR3: CAISERTSSGANVLTF

J: TRBJ2-7
size: NA
D: TRBD2
V: TRBV14
length: 13
DNA: TGTGCCAGCAGCCAACTAGCGGGCTACGAGCAGTACTTC
CDR3: CASSQLAGYEQYF

J: TRBJ2-5
size: NA
D: NA
V: TRBV7-2
length: 12
DNA: TGTGCCAGCAGTCATGGACAAGGAAGGAGGTACTTC
CDR3: CASSHGQGRRYF

J: TRBJ2-7
size: NA
D: TRBD2
V: TRBV27
length: 16
DNA: TGTGCCAGCAGTTTAGGGACTAGCGGGCGGTCCTACGAGCAGTACTTC
CDR3: CASSLGTSGRSYEQYF

J: TRBJ2-4
size: NA
D: TRBD2
V: TRBV10-1
length: 18
DNA: TGCGCCAGCAGTGAGACATTAGCGGGGGGGCTAGCCAAAAACATTCAGTACTTC
CDR3: CASSETLAGGLAKNIQYF

J: TRBJ2-1
size: NA
D: NA
V: TRBV30
length: 13
DNA: TGTGCCTGGAGTGTACTAAGCCTAGCGGAGCAGTTCTTC
CDR3: CAWSVLSLAEQFF